A single sample is the source of the 19 T cell receptor beta chains below, sequenced in a study of CD8+CD57+ T cells in acquired aplastic anemia. The sequenced patients had an expansion of CD8+CD57+ cells seen by flow cytometry. CDR3 and TCR beta VDJ profiling relied on a genomic DNA template. Each CDR3 protein gets one entry after TCRdb re-called the reads with MiXCR. The table has about 160,000 distinct CDR3 sequences, roughly 48% seen once. Source material: sorted CD4+, CD8+, or CD8+CD57+ T cells (not recorded which) from PBMCs. The receptors stem from a human donor with aplastic anemia.

This clonotype was detected ten times or more. The chain carries TRBV19 and TRBJ2-5; perhaps TRBD1 as D (6 bases). V was cut by 5 bases and J by 1 base, with 20 bases left in between. This CDR3 has 17 amino acids. CDR1 and CDR2 (germline): LNHDA, SQIVND (reference sequence). CDR3 loop: CASSSPQRDRLQETQYF. CDR3 in DNA: TGTGCCAGTAGTTCCCCTCAAAGAGACAGGCTCCAAGAGACCCAGTACTTC.

For this clonotype: Just one base apart from a much larger clone, this may be a read error. This chain connects TRBV6-2 or TRBV6-3 to TRBJ2-1, with 7 nucleotides matching TRBD2. The germline V gene encodes CDR1 MNHEY and CDR2 SVGEGT. The V gene end was trimmed by 6 bases and the J gene end by 7 bases; junction bases not matched to a gene: 9. This CDR3 region has 14 residues. CDR3 loop: CASSGTNGTNEQFF. The CDR3 nucleotides read TGTGCCAGCAGCGGGACTAACGGGACGAATGAGCAGTTCTTC.

This sequence joins TRBV29-1 and TRBJ1-2, with D possibly matching TRBD1 (5 bases). The CDR3 consists of 13 residues. V was pared by 3 bases and J by 8 bases, with 16 bases between. Germline-derived CDR1 and CDR2 are SQVTM and ANQGSEA. CDR3 region: CSVDDQGGIGYTF. DNA of the CDR3: TGCAGCGTTGATGATCAGGGAGGGATAGGCTACACCTTC. The full variable domain, its missing parts supplied by reference TRBV29-1 and TRBJ1-2, is SAVISQKPSRDICQRGTSLTIQCQVDSQVTMMFWYRQQPGQSLTLIATANQGSEATYESGFVIDKFPISRPNLTFSTLTVSNMSPEDSSIYLCSVDDQGGIGYTFGSGTRLTVV.

The chain uses TRBV15 and TRBJ2-5; 7 positions agree with TRBD2. CDR3 length: 15 residues. Trimming cost V 4 bases and J 5 bases; bases outside gene matches: 10. The V gene's germline CDR1 is LNHNV and CDR2 YYDKDF (reference sequence). CDR3 coding DNA: TGTGCCACCAGCACTGAAGCGGGATACGAGGAGACCCAGTACTTC. Encoded protein: CATSTEAGYEETQYF.

This clonotype appeared many times. The CDR3 DNA follows: TGTGCCAGCAGCACTGGAGGGAGCACAGATACGCAGTATTTT. This encodes CASSTGGSTDTQYF. V is TRBV12-3 or TRBV12-4 and J is TRBJ2-3; D perhaps matches TRBD2 (6 bases). V lost 6 bases and J lost 0, with 10 bases in between. This CDR3 spans 14 amino acids.

This clonotype came up a few times. In nucleotides, the CDR3 is TGCGCCAGCAGCCCGGGGGGGGGGCTTGACGGCTACACCTTC. Translated, it gives CASSPGGGLDGYTF. V is TRBV5-1 and J is TRBJ1-2; D possibly corresponds to TRBD1 (6 bases). The CDR3 is made up of 14 amino acids. The V and J ends lost 4 bases and 8 bases respectively, with 18 bases between them. CDR1 is SGHRS and CDR2 is YFSETQ in the germline V gene.

This rearrangement joins TRBV19 to TRBJ1-1; possible D gene TRBD1, 5 bases. The CDR3 runs 11 residues. Looked up from germline, CDR1 is LNHDA and CDR2 is SQIVND (reference sequence). The CDR3 DNA reads as TGTGTCACGGGTAGGGGCACTGAAGCTTTCTTT. The encoded protein is CVTGRGTEAFF. The complete variable domain, with remaining parts taken from reference TRBV19 and TRBJ1-1, reads DGGITQSPKYLFRKEGQNVTLSCEQNLNHDAMYWYRQDPGQGLRLIYYSQIVNDFQKGDIAEGYSVSREKKESFPLTVTSAQKNPTAFYLCVTGRGTEAFFGQGTRLTVV.

This clonotype was counted ten times or more. The rearrangement links TRBV12-3 or TRBV12-4 to TRBJ1-3; perhaps TRBD1 as D (6 bases). This CDR3 comprises 14 residues. Trimming removed 5 bases from V and 5 bases from J, with 13 bases in between. In DNA form, the CDR3 reads TGTGCCAGCAGTCCCCAGGGGCAGAGAAACACCATATATTTT. This codes for CASSPQGQRNTIYF.

J is TRBJ2-6 and V is TRBV12-3 or TRBV12-4, with a tentative D call TRBD1 (6 bases). V lost 1 base and J 0 bases, leaving 16 bases between the germline ends. The CDR3 totals 19 residues. CDR3: CASSLGGHTKYSGANVLTF. CDR3 DNA sequence: TGTGCCAGCAGTTTAGGGGGACATACGAAATACTCTGGGGCCAACGTCCTGACTTTC.

This chain joins TRBV2 and TRBJ2-1; 13 bases agree with TRBD2. The J segment lost 6 bases and the V segment lost 2 bases, leaving 1 base of the junction unmatched. This CDR3 is 15 amino acids long. Germline V gene data show CDR1 as SNHLY and CDR2 as FYNNEI. The CDR3 spells CASSERLAGGNEQFF. CDR3 coding DNA: TGTGCCAGCAGTGAAAGACTAGCGGGAGGCAATGAGCAGTTCTTC.

This clonotype has ten or more counts. This sequence joins TRBV9 and TRBJ1-3; 8 positions agree with TRBD1. Trimming at V came to 4 bases and at J to 0 bases, leaving 9 bases not matched to a gene. CDR3 size: 17 residues. The germline CDR1 and CDR2 sequences are SGDLS and YYNGEE. The CDR3 nucleotides are TGTGCCAGCAGCACTGGACAGGGCACTCCCTCTGGAAACACCATATATTTT. Protein: CASSTGQGTPSGNTIYF.

The chain combines TRBV24-1 with TRBJ1-1, with no clear D. V was clipped by 8 bases and J by 1 base, with 10 bases between them. Germline V gene lookup returns CDR1 KGHDR and CDR2 SFDVKD. CDR3 length: 13 residues. CDR3 sequence reads: CATKDGGNTEAFF. The CDR3 DNA reads TGTGCCACCAAAGACGGCGGGAACACTGAAGCTTTCTTT.

The genes are TRBV24-1 and TRBJ1-2; D is perhaps TRBD1 (5 bases). Germline assignment: CDR1 KGHDR and CDR2 SFDVKD. V dropped 4 bases and J dropped 5 bases, with 16 bases sitting between them. The CDR3 runs 15 residues. The CDR3 loop reads CATSEGRGTPYGYTF. For the CDR3, the DNA is TGTGCCACCAGTGAGGGTCGGGGGACCCCTTATGGCTACACCTTC.

This chain links TRBV28 with TRBJ2-1; 8 positions match TRBD2. Germline V lookup: CDR1 MDHEN, CDR2 SYDVKM. V lost 1 base, J lost 15 bases, and 11 bases stayed unmatched. The CDR3 is 14 residues long. The CDR3 protein is CASSLSLAGTPPFF. CDR3 sequence (DNA): TGTGCCAGCAGTTTATCGCTAGCGGGCACACCTCCGTTCTTC.

This clonotype was detected many times. The chain uses TRBV7-3 and TRBJ2-3, with D hard to call. V gave up 1 base and J gave up 2 bases, with 16 bases separating them. Germline V gene sequence: CDR1 SGHTA, CDR2 FQGTGA. This CDR3 has 17 amino acids. The CDR3 coding sequence is TGTGCCAGCAGCTTAAGGGGTGGCTGGCAGCTCACAGATACGCAGTATTTT. It is translated as CASSLRGGWQLTDTQYF. Looking up the rest from reference TRBV7-3 and TRBJ2-3 gives the full variable domain: GAGVSQTPSNKVTEKGKYVELRCDPISGHTALYWYRQSLGQGPEFLIYFQGTGAADDSGLPNDRFFAVRPEGSVSTLKIQRTERGDSAVYLCASSLRGGWQLTDTQYFGPGTRLTVL.

This clonotype was seen at least ten times. V usage is TRBV19 and J usage is TRBJ1-1; D perhaps matches TRBD1 (5 bases). V lost 2 bases to trimming and J lost 0 bases, with 10 bases between them. The CDR3 extends over 15 amino acids. From germline, CDR1 is LNHDA and CDR2 SQIVND (reference sequence). DNA of the CDR3: TGTGCCAGTAGTATACCAGGGCAGATGAACACTGAAGCTTTCTTT. Amino acids: CASSIPGQMNTEAFF.

The gene calls are TRBV7-9 and TRBJ1-4; D is uncertain. CDR3 length: 14 residues. V lost 3 bases and J lost 0, with 5 bases in between. Germline V gene sequence: CDR1 SEHNR, CDR2 FQNEAQ (reference sequence). DNA of the CDR3: TGTGCCAGCAGCTTTTGGCCAACTAATGAAAAACTGTTTTTT. This gives the protein CASSFWPTNEKLFF.

About this clonotype itself: A much larger clone is a single base away; this may be a read error. This chain joins TRBV18 and TRBJ1-6; no clear D gene. Germline V gives CDR1 KGHSH, CDR2 LQKENI. CDR3 length: 14 amino acids. V lost 6 bases to trimming and J lost 9 bases, with 15 bases between them. This chain's CDR3 is CASSRSNSSSPLHF. The CDR3 DNA reads as TGTGCCAGCTCGCGCTCGAATTCTAGTTCACCCCTCCACTTT.

This rearrangement joins TRBV9 to TRBJ2-1, with 14 bases that match TRBD2. With 4 bases clipped from V and 8 bases from J, the junction kept 5 bases outside the gene matches. Per the germline V gene, CDR1 is SGDLS and CDR2 is YYNGEE. There are 15 residues in the CDR3. CDR3 nucleotide sequence: TGTGCCAGCAGCCCTGGGACTAGCGGGGGACATGAGCAGTTCTTC. It translates to CASSPGTSGGHEQFF.